In this sample, the clone carrying this TCR beta chain turned up many times. This sample was taken from a study of blood T cells in healthy people across ages. The J segment lost 2 bases and the V segment lost 0 bases, leaving 10 bases of the junction unmatched. The CDR3 spans 17 residues. In germline, CDR1 is MGHRA, CDR2 YSYEKL. Next came a second PCR, run for about 7 to 12 cycles, which used a sample-barcoded 5' primer along with a J-beta primer mix. TCRdb recomputed calls from the 5' RACE reads with MiXCR, one row per CDR3 protein. There are 1.5 million to 2 million distinct CDR3 sequences in the sample; over 25% occur only once, and 7.7% lies in the top ten.

The specimen was blood. This chain joins TRBV4-1 and TRBJ2-7; 7 bases are shared with TRBD1. The receptor was isolated from a woman in her thirties in good health. The CDR3 is CASSQDEATGLTYEQYF. The DNA for the CDR3 is TGCGCCAGCAGCCAAGATGAGGCGACAGGGCTTACCTACGAGCAGTACTTC.